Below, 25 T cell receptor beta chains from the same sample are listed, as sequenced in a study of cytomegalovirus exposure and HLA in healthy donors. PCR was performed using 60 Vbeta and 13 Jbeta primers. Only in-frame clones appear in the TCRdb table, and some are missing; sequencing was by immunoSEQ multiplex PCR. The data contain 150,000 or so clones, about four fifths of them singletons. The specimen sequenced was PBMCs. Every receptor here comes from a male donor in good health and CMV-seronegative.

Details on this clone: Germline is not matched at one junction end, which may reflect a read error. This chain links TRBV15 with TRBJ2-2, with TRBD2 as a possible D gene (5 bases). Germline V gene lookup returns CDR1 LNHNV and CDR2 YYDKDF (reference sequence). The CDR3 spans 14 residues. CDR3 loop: CATSRDHFSGELSF. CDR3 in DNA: TGTGCCACCAGCAGAGATCATTTTTCCGGGGAGCTGTCTTTT.

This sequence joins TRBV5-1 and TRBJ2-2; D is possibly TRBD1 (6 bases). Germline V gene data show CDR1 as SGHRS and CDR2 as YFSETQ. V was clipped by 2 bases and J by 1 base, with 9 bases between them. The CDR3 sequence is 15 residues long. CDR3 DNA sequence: TGCGCCAGCAGCTTTATGACAGGGAACACCGGGGAGCTGTTTTTT. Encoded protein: CASSFMTGNTGELFF. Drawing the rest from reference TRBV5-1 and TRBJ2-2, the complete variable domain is KAGVTQTPRYLIKTRGQQVTLSCSPISGHRSVSWYQQTPGQGLQFLFEYFSETQRNKGNFPGRFSGRQFSNSRSEMNVSTLELGDSALYLCASSFMTGNTGELFFGEGSRLTVL.

CDR3: CASSPSGDQPQHF. CDR3 nucleotides: TGTGCCAGCAGCCCGTCAGGGGACCAGCCCCAGCATTTT. The J gene is TRBJ1-5, the V gene TRBV7-9; weak D call: TRBD1 (6 bases). The V and J ends lost 5 bases and 7 bases respectively, with 12 bases between them. This CDR3 contains 13 residues. Per the germline V gene, CDR1 is SEHNR and CDR2 is FQNEAQ (reference sequence).

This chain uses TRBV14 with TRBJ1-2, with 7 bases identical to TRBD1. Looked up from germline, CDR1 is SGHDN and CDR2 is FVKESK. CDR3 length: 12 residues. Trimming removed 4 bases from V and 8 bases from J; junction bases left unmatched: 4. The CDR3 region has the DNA TGTGCCAGCAGCCTGGACAGGAGGGGCTACACCTTC. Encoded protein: CASSLDRRGYTF.

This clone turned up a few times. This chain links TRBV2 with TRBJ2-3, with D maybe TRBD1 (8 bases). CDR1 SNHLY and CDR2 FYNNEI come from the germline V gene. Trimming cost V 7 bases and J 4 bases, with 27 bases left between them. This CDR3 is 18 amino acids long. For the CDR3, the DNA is TGTGCCAGCATTCATGGCAGGGGGCTTGCGGGAGTGGCAGATACGCAGTATTTT. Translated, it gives CASIHGRGLAGVADTQYF.

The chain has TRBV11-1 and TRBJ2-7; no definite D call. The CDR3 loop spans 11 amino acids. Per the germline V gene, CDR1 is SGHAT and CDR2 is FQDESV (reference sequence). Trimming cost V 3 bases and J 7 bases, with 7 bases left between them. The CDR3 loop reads CASSFEDEQYF. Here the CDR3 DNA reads TGTGCCAGCAGCTTCGAGGATGAGCAGTACTTC.

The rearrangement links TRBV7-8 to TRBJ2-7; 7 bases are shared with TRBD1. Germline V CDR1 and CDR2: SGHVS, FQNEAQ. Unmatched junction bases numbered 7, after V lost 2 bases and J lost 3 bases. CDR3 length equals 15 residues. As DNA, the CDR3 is TGTGCCAGCAGCTTATCCGGGACAGCTAACTACGAGCAGTACTTC. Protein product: CASSLSGTANYEQYF.

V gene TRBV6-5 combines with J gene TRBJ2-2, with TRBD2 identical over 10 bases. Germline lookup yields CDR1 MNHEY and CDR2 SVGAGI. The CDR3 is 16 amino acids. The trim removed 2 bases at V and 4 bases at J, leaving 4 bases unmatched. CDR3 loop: CASSYAAGGLTGELFF. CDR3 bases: TGTGCCAGCAGTTACGCAGCGGGAGGGCTCACCGGGGAGCTGTTTTTT.

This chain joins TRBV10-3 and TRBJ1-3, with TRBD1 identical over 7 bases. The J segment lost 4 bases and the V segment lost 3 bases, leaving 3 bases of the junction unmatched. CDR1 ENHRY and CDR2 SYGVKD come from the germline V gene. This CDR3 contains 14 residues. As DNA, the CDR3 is TGTGCCATCAGTGACCCGGGACAGGGAAACACCATATATTTT. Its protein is CAISDPGQGNTIYF.

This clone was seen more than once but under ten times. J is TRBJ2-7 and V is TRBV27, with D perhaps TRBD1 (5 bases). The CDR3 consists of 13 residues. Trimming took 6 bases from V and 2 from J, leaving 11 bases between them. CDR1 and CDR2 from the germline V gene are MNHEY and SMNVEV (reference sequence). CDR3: CASSQGLAYEQYF. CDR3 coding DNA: TGTGCCAGCAGCCAGGGTTTAGCCTACGAGCAGTACTTC.

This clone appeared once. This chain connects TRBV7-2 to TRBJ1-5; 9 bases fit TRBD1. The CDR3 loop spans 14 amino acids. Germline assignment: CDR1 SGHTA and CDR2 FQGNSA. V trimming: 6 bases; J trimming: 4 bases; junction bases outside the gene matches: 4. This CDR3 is CASRAGTGNQPQHF. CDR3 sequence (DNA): TGTGCCAGCAGGGCAGGGACAGGGAATCAGCCCCAGCATTTT.

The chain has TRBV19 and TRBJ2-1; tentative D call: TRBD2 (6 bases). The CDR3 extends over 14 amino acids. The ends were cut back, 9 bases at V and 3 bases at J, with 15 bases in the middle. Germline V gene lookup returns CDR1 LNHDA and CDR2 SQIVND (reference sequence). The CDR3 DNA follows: TGTGCCAGCATGACCGCGGGGAACTACAATGAGCAGTTCTTC. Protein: CASMTAGNYNEQFF.

In DNA form, the CDR3 reads TGTGCCAGCAGCCCCGGGGATCTGGTTGGTACGCAGTATTTT. Protein product: CASSPGDLVGTQYF. The rearrangement links TRBV7-6 to TRBJ2-3; possible D gene TRBD2, 5 bases. Germline-derived CDR1 and CDR2 are SGHVS and FNYEAQ. Deletions cut 5 bases from V and 8 bases from J, with 17 bases between. The CDR3 has 14 amino acids.

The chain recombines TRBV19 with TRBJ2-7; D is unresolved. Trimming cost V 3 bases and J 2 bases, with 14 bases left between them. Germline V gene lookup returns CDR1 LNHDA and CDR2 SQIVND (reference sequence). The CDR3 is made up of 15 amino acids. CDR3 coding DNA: TGTGCCAGTAGTATTCGGCGCGGTACGACCTACGAGCAGTACTTC. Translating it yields CASSIRRGTTYEQYF.

The CDR3 loop reads CSGMGGTGDTGELFF. CDR3 sequence (DNA): TGCAGCGGAATGGGGGGGACAGGGGACACCGGGGAGCTGTTTTTT. V is TRBV29-1 and J is TRBJ2-2, with TRBD1 matching 10 bases. The CDR3 extends over 15 amino acids. Trimming at V came to 7 bases and at J to 3 bases, leaving 8 bases not matched to a gene. Per the germline V gene, CDR1 is SQVTM and CDR2 is ANQGSEA.

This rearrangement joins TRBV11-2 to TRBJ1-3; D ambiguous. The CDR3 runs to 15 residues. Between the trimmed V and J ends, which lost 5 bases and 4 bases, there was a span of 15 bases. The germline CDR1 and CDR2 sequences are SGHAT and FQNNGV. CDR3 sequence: CASSETAASGNTIYF. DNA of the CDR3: TGTGCCAGCAGCGAAACAGCGGCGTCCGGAAACACCATATATTTT.

CDR3 bases: TGTGCCAGCAGTCAGACAGGGAATAATTCACCCCTCCACTTT. This gives the protein CASSQTGNNSPLHF. The chain recombines TRBV6-5 with TRBJ1-6; 7 positions agree with TRBD1. After removal of 5 bases from V and 5 bases from J, the junction contained 3 bases not matched to a gene. The CDR3 contains 14 residues. CDR1 and CDR2 (germline): MNHEY, SVGAGI.

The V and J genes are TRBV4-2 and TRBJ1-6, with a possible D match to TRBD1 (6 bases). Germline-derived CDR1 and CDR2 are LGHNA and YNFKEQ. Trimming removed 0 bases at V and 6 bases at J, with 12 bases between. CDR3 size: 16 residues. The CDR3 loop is CASSQEGGVVNSPLHF. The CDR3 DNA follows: TGTGCCAGCAGCCAAGAAGGGGGGGTGGTTAATTCACCCCTCCACTTT.

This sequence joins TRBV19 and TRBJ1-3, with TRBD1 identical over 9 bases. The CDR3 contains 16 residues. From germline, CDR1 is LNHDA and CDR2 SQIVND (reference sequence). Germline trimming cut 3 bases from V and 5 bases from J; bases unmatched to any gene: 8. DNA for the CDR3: TGTGCCAGTAGTATCGTCGGCGGACAGGGGAGAAACACCATATATTTT. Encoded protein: CASSIVGGQGRNTIYF.

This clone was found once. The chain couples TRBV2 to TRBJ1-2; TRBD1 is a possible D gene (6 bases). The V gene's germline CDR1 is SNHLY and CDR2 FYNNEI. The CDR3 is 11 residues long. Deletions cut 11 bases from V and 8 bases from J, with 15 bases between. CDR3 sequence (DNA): TGTGCCGGAAGGACAGTAGTCGGCTACACCTTC. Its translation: CAGRTVVGYTF.

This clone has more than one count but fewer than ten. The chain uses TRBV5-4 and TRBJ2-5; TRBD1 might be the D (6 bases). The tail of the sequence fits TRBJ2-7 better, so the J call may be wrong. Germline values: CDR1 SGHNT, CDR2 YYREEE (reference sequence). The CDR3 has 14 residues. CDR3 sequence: CASSQPTGSDEQYF. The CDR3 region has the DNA TGTGCCAGCAGCCAACCTACAGGGTCCGACGAGCAGTACTTC.

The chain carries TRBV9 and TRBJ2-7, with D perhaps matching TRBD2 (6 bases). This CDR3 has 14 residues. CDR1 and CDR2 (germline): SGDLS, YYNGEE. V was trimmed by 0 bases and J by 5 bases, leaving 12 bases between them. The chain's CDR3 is CASSVAGVADEQYF. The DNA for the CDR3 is TGTGCCAGCAGCGTAGCGGGAGTGGCGGACGAGCAGTACTTC.

The CDR3 sequence is CASRPSGSPNEKLFF. The CDR3, as DNA: TGTGCCAGCCGACCCAGCGGGTCGCCTAATGAAAAACTGTTTTTT. The rearrangement joins TRBV6-5 to TRBJ1-4; no clear D. This CDR3 contains 15 residues. In germline, CDR1 is MNHEY, CDR2 SVGAGI. The V and J ends lost 8 bases and 3 bases respectively, with 16 bases between them.

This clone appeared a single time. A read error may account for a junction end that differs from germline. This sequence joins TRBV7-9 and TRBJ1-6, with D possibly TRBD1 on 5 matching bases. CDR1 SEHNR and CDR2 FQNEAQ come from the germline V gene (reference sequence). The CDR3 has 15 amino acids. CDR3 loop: CSSSLARGSFSPLHF. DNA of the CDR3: TGTTCCAGCAGCTTAGCACGGGGGTCTTTTTCACCCCTCCACTTT. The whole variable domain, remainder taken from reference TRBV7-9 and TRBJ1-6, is DTGVSQNPRHKITKRGQNVTFRCDPISEHNRLYWYRQTLGQGPEFLTYFQNEAQLEKSRLLSDRFSAERPKGSFSTLEIQRTEQGDSAMYLCSSSLARGSFSPLHFGNGTRLTVT.

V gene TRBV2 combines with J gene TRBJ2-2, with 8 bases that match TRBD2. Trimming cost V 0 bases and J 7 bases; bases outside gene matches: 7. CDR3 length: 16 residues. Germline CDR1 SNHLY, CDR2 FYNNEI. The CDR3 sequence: CASSEARGTSGGELFF. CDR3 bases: TGTGCCAGCAGTGAAGCGCGGGGGACTAGTGGCGGGGAGCTGTTTTTT. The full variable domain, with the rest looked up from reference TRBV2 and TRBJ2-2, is EPEVTQTPSHQVTQMGQEVILRCVPISNHLYFYWYRQILGQKVEFLVSFYNNEISEKSEIFDDQFSVERPDGSNFTLKIRSTKLEDSAMYFCASSEARGTSGGELFFGEGSRLTVL.